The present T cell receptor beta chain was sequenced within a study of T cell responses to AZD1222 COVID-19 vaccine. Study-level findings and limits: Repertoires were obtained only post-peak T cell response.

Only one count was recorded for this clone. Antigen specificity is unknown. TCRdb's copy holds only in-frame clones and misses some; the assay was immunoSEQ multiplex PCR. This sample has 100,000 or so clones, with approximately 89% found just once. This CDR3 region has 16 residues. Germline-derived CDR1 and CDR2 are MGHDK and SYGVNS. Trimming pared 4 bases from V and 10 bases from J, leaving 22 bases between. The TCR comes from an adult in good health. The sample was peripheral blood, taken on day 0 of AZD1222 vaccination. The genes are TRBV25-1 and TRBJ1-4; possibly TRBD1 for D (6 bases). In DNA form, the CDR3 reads TGTGCCAGCAGTGGGGCAGGGGACGGCAGGGGAGGAAAACTGTTTTTT. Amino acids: CASSGAGDGRGGKLFF.